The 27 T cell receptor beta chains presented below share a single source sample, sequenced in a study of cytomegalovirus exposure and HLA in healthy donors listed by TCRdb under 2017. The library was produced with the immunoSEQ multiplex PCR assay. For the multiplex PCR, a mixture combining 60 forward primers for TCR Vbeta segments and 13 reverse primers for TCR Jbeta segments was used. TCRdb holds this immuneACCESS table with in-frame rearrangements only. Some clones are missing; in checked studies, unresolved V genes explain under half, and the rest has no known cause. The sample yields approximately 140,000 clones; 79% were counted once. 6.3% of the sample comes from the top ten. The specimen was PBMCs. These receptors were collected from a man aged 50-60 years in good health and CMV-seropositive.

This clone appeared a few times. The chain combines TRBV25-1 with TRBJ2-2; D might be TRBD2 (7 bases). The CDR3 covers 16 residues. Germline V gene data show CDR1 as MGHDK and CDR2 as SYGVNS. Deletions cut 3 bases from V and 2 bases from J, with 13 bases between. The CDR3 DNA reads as TGTGCCAGCAGTGATTACCGGGGGGCCAACACCGGGGAGCTGTTTTTT. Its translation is CASSDYRGANTGELFF.

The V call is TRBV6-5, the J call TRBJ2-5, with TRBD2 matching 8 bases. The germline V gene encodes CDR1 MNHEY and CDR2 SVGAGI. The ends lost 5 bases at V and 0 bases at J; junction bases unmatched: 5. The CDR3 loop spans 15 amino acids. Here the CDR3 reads CASSRLARYQETQYF. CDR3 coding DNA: TGTGCCAGCAGTAGACTAGCGAGATACCAAGAGACCCAGTACTTC.

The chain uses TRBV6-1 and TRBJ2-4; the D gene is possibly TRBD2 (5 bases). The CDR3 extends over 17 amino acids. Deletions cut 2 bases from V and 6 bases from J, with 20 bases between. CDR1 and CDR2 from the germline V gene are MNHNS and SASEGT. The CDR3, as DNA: TGTGCCAGCAGTGAAAGCGGCCTCCCCATGGCCGGAAACATTCAGTACTTC. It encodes CASSESGLPMAGNIQYF.

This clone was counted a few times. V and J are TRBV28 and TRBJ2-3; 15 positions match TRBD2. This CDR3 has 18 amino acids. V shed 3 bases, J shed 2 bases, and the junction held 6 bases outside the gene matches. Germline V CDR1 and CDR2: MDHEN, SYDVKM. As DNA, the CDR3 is TGTGCCAGCAGTTTGGTGGGACTAGCGGGAGGATTCACAGATACGCAGTATTTT. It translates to CASSLVGLAGGFTDTQYF.

The CDR3 loop reads CASSEKRLAGVSDTQYF. CDR3 bases: TGTGCCAGCAGTGAGAAAAGACTAGCGGGAGTTTCAGATACGCAGTATTTT. The chain links TRBV6-1 to TRBJ2-3; 12 nucleotides align to TRBD2. The V and J ends lost 3 bases and 4 bases, in that order; junction bases with no gene match: 8. Germline CDR1 is MNHNS and CDR2 is SASEGT. This CDR3 spans 17 amino acids.

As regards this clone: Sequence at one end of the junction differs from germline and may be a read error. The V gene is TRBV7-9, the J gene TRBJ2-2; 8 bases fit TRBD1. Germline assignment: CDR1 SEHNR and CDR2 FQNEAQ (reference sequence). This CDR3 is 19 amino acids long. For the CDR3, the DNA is TGTTCCAGCAGCCCCCCGTCCCCGACAGGGGAGTTGGACACCGGGGAGCTGTTTTTT. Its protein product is CSSSPPSPTGELDTGELFF.

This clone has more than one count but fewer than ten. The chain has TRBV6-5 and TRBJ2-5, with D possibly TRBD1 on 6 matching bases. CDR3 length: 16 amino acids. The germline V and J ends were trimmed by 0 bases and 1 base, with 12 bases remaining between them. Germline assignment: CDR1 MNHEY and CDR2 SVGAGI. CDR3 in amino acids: CASSYSGGRGQETQYF. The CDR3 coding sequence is TGTGCCAGCAGTTACTCTGGGGGCAGGGGCCAAGAGACCCAGTACTTC.

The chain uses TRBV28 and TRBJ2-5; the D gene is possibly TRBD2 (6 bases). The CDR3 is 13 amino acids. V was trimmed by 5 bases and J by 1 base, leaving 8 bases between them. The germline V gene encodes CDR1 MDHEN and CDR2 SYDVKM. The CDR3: CASSGGTQETQYF. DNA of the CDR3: TGTGCCAGCAGTGGCGGGACCCAAGAGACCCAGTACTTC.

The CDR3 reads CASSPGTSGIPYEQYF. The CDR3 bases are TGCGCCAGCAGCCCGGGGACTAGCGGGATCCCCTACGAGCAGTACTTC. This chain uses TRBV5-1 with TRBJ2-7; 13 bases are shared with TRBD2. Germline assignment: CDR1 SGHRS and CDR2 YFSETQ. With 4 bases clipped from V and 2 bases from J, the junction kept 6 bases outside the gene matches. The CDR3 consists of 16 residues.

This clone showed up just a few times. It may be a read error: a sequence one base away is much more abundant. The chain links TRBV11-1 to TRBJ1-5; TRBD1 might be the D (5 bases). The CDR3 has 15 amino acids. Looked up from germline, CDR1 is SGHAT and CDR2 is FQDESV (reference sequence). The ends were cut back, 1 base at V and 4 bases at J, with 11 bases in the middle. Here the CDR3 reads CASSLEFNRNQPQHF. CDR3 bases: TGTGCCAGCAGCTTAGAATTCAACAGGAATCAGCCCCAGCATTTT. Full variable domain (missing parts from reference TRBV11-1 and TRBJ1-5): EAEVAQSPRYKITEKSQAVAFWCDPISGHATLYWYRQILGQGPELLVQFQDESVVDDSQLPKDRFSAERLKGVDSTLKIQPAELGDSAMYLCASSLEFNRNQPQHFGDGTRLSIL.

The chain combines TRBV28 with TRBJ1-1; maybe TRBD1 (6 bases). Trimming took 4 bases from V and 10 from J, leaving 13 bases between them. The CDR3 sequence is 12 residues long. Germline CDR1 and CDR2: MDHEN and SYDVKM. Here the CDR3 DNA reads TGTGCCAGCAGTTCCGACAGGCCGGGAGCTTTCTTT. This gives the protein CASSSDRPGAFF.

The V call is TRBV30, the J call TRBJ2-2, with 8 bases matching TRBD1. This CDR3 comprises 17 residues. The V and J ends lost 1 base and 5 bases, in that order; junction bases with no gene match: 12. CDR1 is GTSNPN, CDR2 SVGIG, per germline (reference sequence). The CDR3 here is CAWSGPRTGKKTGELFF. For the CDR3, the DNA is TGTGCCTGGAGTGGACCAAGGACAGGGAAGAAGACCGGGGAGCTGTTTTTT.

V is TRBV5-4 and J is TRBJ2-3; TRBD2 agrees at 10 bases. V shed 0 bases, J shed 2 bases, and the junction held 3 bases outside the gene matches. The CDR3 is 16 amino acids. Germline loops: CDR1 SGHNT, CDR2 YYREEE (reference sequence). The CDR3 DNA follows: TGTGCCAGCAGCTTGGAGCTAGCGGGAGCCACAGATACGCAGTATTTT. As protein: CASSLELAGATDTQYF.

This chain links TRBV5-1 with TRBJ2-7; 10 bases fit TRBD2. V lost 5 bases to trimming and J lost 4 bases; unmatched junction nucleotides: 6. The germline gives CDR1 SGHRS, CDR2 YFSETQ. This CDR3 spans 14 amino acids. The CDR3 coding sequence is TGCGCCAGCAGATCGCTAGCGGGAGTGTACGAGCAGTACTTC. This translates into CASRSLAGVYEQYF. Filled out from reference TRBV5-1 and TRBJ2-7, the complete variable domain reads KAGVTQTPRYLIKTRGQQVTLSCSPISGHRSVSWYQQTPGQGLQFLFEYFSETQRNKGNFPGRFSGRQFSNSRSEMNVSTLELGDSALYLCASRSLAGVYEQYFGPGTRLTVT.

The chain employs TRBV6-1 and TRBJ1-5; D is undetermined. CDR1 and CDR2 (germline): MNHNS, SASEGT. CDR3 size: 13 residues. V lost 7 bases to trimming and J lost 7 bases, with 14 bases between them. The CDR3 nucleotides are TGTGCCAGCACTTTGGAGGGTGGCCAGCCCCAGCATTTT. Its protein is CASTLEGGQPQHF.

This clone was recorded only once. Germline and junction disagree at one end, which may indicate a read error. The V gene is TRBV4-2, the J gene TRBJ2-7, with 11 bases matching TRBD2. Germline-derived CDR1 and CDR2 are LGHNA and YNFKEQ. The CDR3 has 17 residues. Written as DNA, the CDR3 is TGTGCCAGCAGCCAACAACTAGCGGGAGCCGTCTTAGTAGAGCGGTACTTC. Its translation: CASSQQLAGAVLVERYF.

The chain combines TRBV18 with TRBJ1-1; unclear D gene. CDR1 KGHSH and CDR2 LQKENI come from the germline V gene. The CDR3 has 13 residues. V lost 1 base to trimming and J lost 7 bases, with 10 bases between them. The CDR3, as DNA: TGTGCCAGCTCACCACTGACTACAAGTGAAGCTTTCTTT. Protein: CASSPLTTSEAFF.

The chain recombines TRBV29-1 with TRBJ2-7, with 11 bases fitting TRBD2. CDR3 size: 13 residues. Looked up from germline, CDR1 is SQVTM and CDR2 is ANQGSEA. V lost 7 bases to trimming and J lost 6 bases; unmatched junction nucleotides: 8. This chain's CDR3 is CSASLAGVGEQYF. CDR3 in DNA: TGCAGCGCCTCACTAGCGGGAGTGGGCGAGCAGTACTTC.

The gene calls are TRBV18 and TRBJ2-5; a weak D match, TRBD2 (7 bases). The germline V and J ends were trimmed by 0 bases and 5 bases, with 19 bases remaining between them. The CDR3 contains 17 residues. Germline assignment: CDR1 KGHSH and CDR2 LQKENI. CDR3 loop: CASSPPGGARSYETQYF. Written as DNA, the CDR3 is TGTGCCAGCTCACCACCGGGGGGGGCGCGATCTTACGAGACCCAGTACTTC.

This CDR3 is CASSLGVREEQFF. The CDR3 bases are TGTGCCAGCAGCTTGGGGGTCCGGGAAGAGCAGTTCTTC. The V and J genes are TRBV5-6 and TRBJ2-1, with D maybe TRBD2 (5 bases). Trimming took 0 bases from V and 10 from J, leaving 11 bases between them. CDR1 SGHDT and CDR2 YYEEEE come from the germline V gene. There are 13 residues in the CDR3.

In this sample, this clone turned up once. CDR3 in DNA: TGTGCCAGCAGTTACCGGCTAGAGGGTGAGCAGTTCTTC. Its translation: CASSYRLEGEQFF. This chain links TRBV6-5 with TRBJ2-1; perhaps TRBD2 as D (5 bases). V was trimmed by 2 bases and J by 9 bases, leaving 11 bases between them. The CDR3 is made up of 13 amino acids. In germline, CDR1 is MNHEY, CDR2 SVGAGI.

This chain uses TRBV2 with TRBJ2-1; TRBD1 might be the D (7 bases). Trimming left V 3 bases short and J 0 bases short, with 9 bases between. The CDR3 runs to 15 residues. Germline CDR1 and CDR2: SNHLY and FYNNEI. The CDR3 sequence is CASSDQGGSYNEQFF. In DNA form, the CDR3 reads TGTGCCAGCAGTGACCAGGGGGGCTCCTACAATGAGCAGTTCTTC.

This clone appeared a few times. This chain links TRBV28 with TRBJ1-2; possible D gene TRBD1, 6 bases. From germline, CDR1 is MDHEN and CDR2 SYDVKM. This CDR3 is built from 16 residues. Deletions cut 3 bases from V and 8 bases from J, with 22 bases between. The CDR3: CASSLGPGTPSEGYTF. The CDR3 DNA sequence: TGTGCCAGCAGTTTGGGACCGGGGACACCGTCGGAGGGCTACACCTTC.

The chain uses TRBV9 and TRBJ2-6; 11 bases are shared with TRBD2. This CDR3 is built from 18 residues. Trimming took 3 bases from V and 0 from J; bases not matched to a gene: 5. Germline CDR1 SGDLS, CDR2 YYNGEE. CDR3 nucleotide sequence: TGTGCCAGCAGCGGGGGACTAGCGGTAGACTCTGGGGCCAACGTCCTGACTTTC. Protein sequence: CASSGGLAVDSGANVLTF.

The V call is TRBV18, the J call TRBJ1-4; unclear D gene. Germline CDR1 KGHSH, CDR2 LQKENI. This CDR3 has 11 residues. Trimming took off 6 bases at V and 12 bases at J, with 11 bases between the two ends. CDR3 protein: CASSPGGELFF. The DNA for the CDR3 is TGTGCCAGCTCCCCCGGCGGCGAACTGTTTTTT. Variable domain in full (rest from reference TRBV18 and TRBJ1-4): NAGVMQNPRHLVRRRGQEARLRCSPMKGHSHVYWYRQLPEEGLKFMVYLQKENIIDESGMPKERFSAEFPKEGPSILRIQQVVRGDSAAYFCASSPGGELFFGSGTQLSVL.

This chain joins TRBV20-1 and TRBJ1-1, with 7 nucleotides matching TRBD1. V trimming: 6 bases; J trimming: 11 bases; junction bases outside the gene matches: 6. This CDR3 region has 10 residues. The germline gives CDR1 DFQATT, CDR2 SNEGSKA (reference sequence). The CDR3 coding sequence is TGCAGTGCATCAGACAGGGTCGCTTTCTTT. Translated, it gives CSASDRVAFF.

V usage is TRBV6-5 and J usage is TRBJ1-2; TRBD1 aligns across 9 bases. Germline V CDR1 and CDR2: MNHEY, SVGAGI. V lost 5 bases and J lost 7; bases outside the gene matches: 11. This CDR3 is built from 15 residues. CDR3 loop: CASSRGGRQGGGYTF. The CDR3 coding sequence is TGTGCCAGCAGTCGCGGCGGACGACAGGGGGGTGGCTACACCTTC.